One sample yielded the 3 T cell receptor beta chains listed below, sequenced in a study of cytomegalovirus exposure and HLA in healthy donors. The PCR contained 60 Vbeta and 13 Jbeta primers. Assay: immunoSEQ multiplex PCR; the TCRdb copy retains only in-frame clones and omits some. Found here are around 190,000 clones, around 82% of them singletons; the top ten hold approximately 1.8%. Material: PBMCs. Receptors were obtained from a man aged 40-50 years in good health and CMV-seropositive.

This clone appeared a few times. The chain carries TRBV5-1 and TRBJ2-5; 8 bases agree with TRBD1. With V trimmed by 5 bases and J by 2 bases, 11 bases remained unmatched. Germline V gene lookup returns CDR1 SGHRS and CDR2 YFSETQ. The CDR3 has 16 amino acids. The CDR3 sequence is CASSPTGTGRQETQYF. The CDR3 coding sequence is TGCGCCAGCAGTCCTACCGGGACAGGCAGACAAGAGACCCAGTACTTC.

The genes are TRBV5-1 and TRBJ1-3; 7 nucleotides match TRBD1. The J segment lost 6 bases and the V segment lost 3 bases, leaving 9 bases of the junction unmatched. The CDR3 totals 15 residues. CDR1 and CDR2 (germline): SGHRS, YFSETQ. The DNA for the CDR3 is TGCGCCAGCAGCTCGGGACAGTTCGCGGAAAACACCATATATTTT. Protein: CASSSGQFAENTIYF.

The chain recombines TRBV5-6 with TRBJ2-1; D possibly corresponds to TRBD2 (5 bases). Germline CDR1 and CDR2: SGHDT and YYEEEE. This CDR3 region has 15 residues. Deletions cut 0 bases from V and 3 bases from J, with 10 bases between. CDR3 residues: CASSLAQLGYNEQFF. CDR3 coding DNA: TGTGCCAGCAGCTTGGCCCAACTAGGCTACAATGAGCAGTTCTTC.